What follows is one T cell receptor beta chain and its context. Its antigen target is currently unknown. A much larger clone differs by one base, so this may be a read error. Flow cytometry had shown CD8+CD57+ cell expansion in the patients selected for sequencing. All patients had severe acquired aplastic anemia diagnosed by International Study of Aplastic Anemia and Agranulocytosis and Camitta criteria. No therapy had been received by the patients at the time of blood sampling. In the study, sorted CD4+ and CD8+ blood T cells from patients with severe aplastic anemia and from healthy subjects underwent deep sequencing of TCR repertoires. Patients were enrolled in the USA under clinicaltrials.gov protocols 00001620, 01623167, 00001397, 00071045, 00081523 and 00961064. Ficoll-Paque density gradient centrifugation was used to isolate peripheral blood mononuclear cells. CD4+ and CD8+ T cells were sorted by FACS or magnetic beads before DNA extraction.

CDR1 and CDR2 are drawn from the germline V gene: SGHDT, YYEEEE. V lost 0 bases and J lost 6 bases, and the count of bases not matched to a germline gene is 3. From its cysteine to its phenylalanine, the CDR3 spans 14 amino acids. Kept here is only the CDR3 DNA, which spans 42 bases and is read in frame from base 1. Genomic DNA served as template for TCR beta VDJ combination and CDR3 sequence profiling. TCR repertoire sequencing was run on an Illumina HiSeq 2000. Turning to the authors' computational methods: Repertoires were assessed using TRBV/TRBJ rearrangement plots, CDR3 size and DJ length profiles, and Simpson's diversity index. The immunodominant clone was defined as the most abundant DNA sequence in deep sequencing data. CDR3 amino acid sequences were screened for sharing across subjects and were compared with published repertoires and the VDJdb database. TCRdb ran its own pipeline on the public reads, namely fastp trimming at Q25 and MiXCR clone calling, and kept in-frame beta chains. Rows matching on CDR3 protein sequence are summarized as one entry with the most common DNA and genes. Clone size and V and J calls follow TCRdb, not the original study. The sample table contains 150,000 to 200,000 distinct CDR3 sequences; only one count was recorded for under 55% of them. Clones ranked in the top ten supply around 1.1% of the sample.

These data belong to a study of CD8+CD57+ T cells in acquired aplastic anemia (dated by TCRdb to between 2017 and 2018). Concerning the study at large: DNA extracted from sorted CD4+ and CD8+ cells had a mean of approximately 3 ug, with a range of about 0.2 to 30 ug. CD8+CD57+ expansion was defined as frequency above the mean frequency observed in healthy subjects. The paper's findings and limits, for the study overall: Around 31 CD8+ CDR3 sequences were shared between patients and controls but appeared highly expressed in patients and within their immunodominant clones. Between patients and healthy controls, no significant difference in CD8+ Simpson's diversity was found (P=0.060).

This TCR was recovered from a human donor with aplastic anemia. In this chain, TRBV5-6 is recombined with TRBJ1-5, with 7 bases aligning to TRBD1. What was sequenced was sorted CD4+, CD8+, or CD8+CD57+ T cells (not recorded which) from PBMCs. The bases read TGTGCCAGCAGCTTGGGAGGGGGCGGTCAGCCCCAGCATTTT. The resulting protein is CASSLGGGGQPQHF.